This passage covers 20 T cell receptor beta chains from one sample sequenced in a study of CD8+ T cells in alopecia areata. Stated treatment: oral pan-JAK inhibitor, 5-10 mg twice daily. Reverse transcribed after extraction, RNA yielded cDNA as the sequencing template. Method: immunoSEQ multiplex PCR; TCRdb's copy keeps in-frame clones and lacks some. The sample comprises around 100,000 clones, around 47% of which are singletons, and 15% to 20% rests with the top ten. This specimen was CD8+ T cells sorted from blood, taken at week 24, from a patient treated with tofacitinib. These TCRs come from a human donor with alopecia areata.

The rearrangement links TRBV6-5 to TRBJ2-3; D not certain. Deletions cut 11 bases from V and 0 bases from J, with 9 bases between. CDR1 is MNHEY and CDR2 is SVGAGI in the germline V gene. CDR3 length: 12 amino acids. This CDR3 reads CASYRSTDTQYF. In nucleotides, the CDR3 is TGTGCCTCCTACCGGAGCACAGATACGCAGTATTTT.

This clone was counted only a few times. The chain is built from TRBV5-6 and TRBJ1-1; D is ambiguous. The CDR3 has 12 residues. V lost 0 bases and J 8 bases, leaving 8 bases between the germline ends. Looked up from germline, CDR1 is SGHDT and CDR2 is YYEEEE. The CDR3 loop reads CASSLVGPEAFF. CDR3 nucleotides: TGTGCCAGCAGCTTGGTCGGGCCCGAAGCTTTCTTT.

This chain connects TRBV28 to TRBJ1-1; D uncertain. The germline CDR1 and CDR2 sequences are MDHEN and SYDVKM. The CDR3 consists of 14 residues. V lost 5 bases, J lost 4 bases, and 14 bases lay in between. CDR3 nucleotide sequence: TGTGCCAGCAGTCGATCATTTAGGAGCACTGAAGCTTTCTTT. As protein: CASSRSFRSTEAFF.

Only a few counts were recorded for this clone. The V and J genes are TRBV9 and TRBJ2-1; no definite D call. Trimming shortened V by 3 bases and J by 5 bases, and 6 bases separated the two germline ends. Germline V gene data show CDR1 as SGDLS and CDR2 as YYNGEE. This CDR3 contains 12 residues. The CDR3 region is CASSETNNEQFF. For the CDR3, the DNA is TGTGCCAGCAGCGAAACTAACAATGAGCAGTTCTTC.

V gene TRBV6-5 combines with J gene TRBJ1-1; D is unresolved. The CDR3 sequence is 13 residues long. V gave up 0 bases and J gave up 6 bases, with 8 bases separating them. The germline gives CDR1 MNHEY, CDR2 SVGAGI. The DNA for the CDR3 is TGTGCCAGCAGTTACTCGTTTAGCTCTGAAGCTTTCTTT. This translates into CASSYSFSSEAFF.

This clone has a count of ten or more. This rearrangement joins TRBV6-6 to TRBJ1-5, with a possible D match to TRBD1 (5 bases). V lost 6 bases, J lost 1 base, and 16 bases lay in between. Looked up from germline, CDR1 is MNHNY and CDR2 is SVGAGI (reference sequence). This CDR3 is built from 16 residues. CDR3 sequence (DNA): TGTGCCAGCAGCGAGGCTTGGACAATCAGCAATCAGCCCCAGCATTTT. Translating gives CASSEAWTISNQPQHF.

A few counts support this clone. V gene TRBV29-1 combines with J gene TRBJ2-7; the D gene could be TRBD1 or TRBD2 (5 bases each). The CDR3 spans 11 residues. V was pared by 6 bases and J by 3 bases, with 9 bases between. The V gene's germline CDR1 is SQVTM and CDR2 ANQGSEA. CDR3 in DNA: TGCAGCGTCCGGGACGGCTACGAGCAGTACTTC. This sequence encodes CSVRDGYEQYF.

CDR3 sequence: CASSIVPPLGTEAFF. The DNA for the CDR3 is TGTGCCAGTAGTATAGTGCCCCCCCTCGGCACTGAAGCTTTCTTT. This chain connects TRBV19 to TRBJ1-1; D is undetermined. CDR3 length: 15 residues. CDR1 LNHDA and CDR2 SQIVND come from the germline V gene (reference sequence). The ends were cut back, 1 base at V and 4 bases at J, with 13 bases in the middle.

The chain recombines TRBV25-1 with TRBJ2-1, with 9 bases identical to TRBD1. CDR1 is MGHDK and CDR2 is SYGVNS in the germline V gene. V lost 3 bases, J lost 3 bases, and 6 bases stayed unmatched. The CDR3 runs to 16 residues. In nucleotides, the CDR3 is TGTGCCAGCAGTGAGGCGGGACAGGGTTTCTACAATGAGCAGTTCTTC. As protein: CASSEAGQGFYNEQFF.

The rearrangement joins TRBV6-5 to TRBJ1-2, with D possibly matching TRBD1 (5 bases). The CDR3 covers 13 residues. Between the trimmed V and J ends, which lost 2 bases and 8 bases, there was a span of 12 bases. Germline CDR1 reads MNHEY; CDR2 reads SVGAGI. Written as DNA, the CDR3 is TGTGCCAGCAGTTACCGACTCGGGGACGGCTACACCTTC. Its protein product is CASSYRLGDGYTF.

The chain combines TRBV5-1 with TRBJ2-7; the D gene is possibly TRBD1 (6 bases). This CDR3 spans 13 amino acids. Germline CDR1 SGHRS, CDR2 YFSETQ. V was trimmed by 2 bases and J by 3 bases, leaving 9 bases between them. The CDR3 DNA is TGCGCCAGCAGCTTAGGGGGACGCTACGAGCAGTACTTC. Protein sequence: CASSLGGRYEQYF. The full variable domain, in which reference TRBV5-1 and TRBJ2-7 provide the parts outside the CDR3, is KAGVTQTPRYLIKTRGQQVTLSCSPISGHRSVSWYQQTPGQGLQFLFEYFSETQRNKGNFPGRFSGRQFSNSRSEMNVSTLELGDSALYLCASSLGGRYEQYFGPGTRLTVT.

This clone was picked up a small number of times. The genes are TRBV4-2 and TRBJ2-7; D possibly corresponds to TRBD1 (5 bases). The germline V gene has CDR1 LGHNA and CDR2 YNFKEQ. V lost 0 bases and J 7 bases, leaving 16 bases between the germline ends. This CDR3 is built from 15 residues. The CDR3 is CASSQDGQGGAEQYF. CDR3 nucleotides: TGTGCCAGCAGCCAAGATGGCCAGGGTGGTGCGGAGCAGTACTTC.

V usage is TRBV7-8 and J usage is TRBJ2-2, with D unresolved. Germline V lookup: CDR1 SGHVS, CDR2 FQNEAQ. Trimming shortened V by 11 bases and J by 4 bases, and 14 bases separated the two germline ends. The CDR3 is made up of 13 amino acids. The DNA of the CDR3 is TGTGCCGGCGACCAAGGCGCCACCGGGGAGCTGTTTTTT. It is translated as CAGDQGATGELFF.

The V and J genes are TRBV11-2 and TRBJ1-3, with TRBD1 identical over 8 bases. The germline V gene has CDR1 SGHAT and CDR2 FQNNGV. The CDR3 runs 15 residues. V shed 5 bases and J 4 bases; nucleotides not matched to a gene: 7. The CDR3 bases are TGTGCCAGCAGCCCGACCAGGGGGCTCGGAAACACCATATATTTT. It is translated as CASSPTRGLGNTIYF.

The chain combines TRBV6-5 with TRBJ2-7; TRBD2 aligns across 7 bases. The germline V gene has CDR1 MNHEY and CDR2 SVGAGI. V shed 4 bases, J shed 3 bases, and the junction held 12 bases outside the gene matches. CDR3 size: 16 residues. CDR3 sequence: CASSSSASGTFYEQYF. Written as DNA, the CDR3 is TGTGCCAGCAGTTCCTCCGCTAGCGGCACCTTCTACGAGCAGTACTTC.

The chain has TRBV7-8 and TRBJ2-5; tentatively, D is TRBD1 (6 bases). The CDR3 is 15 residues long. V shed 1 base and J shed 4 bases, with 13 bases lying between them. Germline CDR1 reads SGHVS; CDR2 reads FQNEAQ. In DNA, the CDR3 is TGTGCCAGCAGCTTAGATCTGGGGGCGGGAGAGACCCAGTACTTC. It yields the protein CASSLDLGAGETQYF.

This clone was observed a few times. V usage is TRBV2 and J usage is TRBJ2-1; 14 bases map to TRBD2. Looked up from germline, CDR1 is SNHLY and CDR2 is FYNNEI. V lost 4 bases, J lost 4 bases, and 3 bases stayed unmatched. The CDR3 consists of 16 residues. CDR3 DNA: TGTGCCAGCAGTGCGGGGACTAGCGGGAGATACAATGAGCAGTTCTTC. Protein: CASSAGTSGRYNEQFF. Supplemented by reference TRBV2 and TRBJ2-1, the full variable domain reads EPEVTQTPSHQVTQMGQEVILRCVPISNHLYFYWYRQILGQKVEFLVSFYNNEISEKSEIFDDQFSVERPDGSNFTLKIRSTKLEDSAMYFCASSAGTSGRYNEQFFGPGTRLTVL.

V usage is TRBV25-1 and J usage is TRBJ1-1; tentatively, D is TRBD1 (6 bases). The V end was cut by 10 bases, the J end by 4 bases, with 25 bases between. Germline CDR1 and CDR2: MGHDK and SYGVNS. The CDR3 totals 16 residues. The CDR3 nucleotides are TGTGCCACCCTTTCCCGGGGGGGGCGTCAGGTCACTGAAGCTTTCTTT. This codes for CATLSRGGRQVTEAFF.

This clone was observed a handful of times. The chain has TRBV7-9 and TRBJ2-1, with a weak D call TRBD2 (6 bases). Germline lookup yields CDR1 SEHNR and CDR2 FQNEAQ (reference sequence). The V gene lost 1 base and the J gene lost 5 bases, with 12 bases spanning the gap. This CDR3 region has 15 residues. CDR3 nucleotide sequence: TGTGCCAGCAGCTTAGAAAGTAGCGGAAACAATGAGCAGTTCTTC. Its translation is CASSLESSGNNEQFF.

The V gene is TRBV2, the J gene TRBJ2-7, with TRBD2 identical over 8 bases. With V trimmed by 7 bases and J by 4 bases, 9 bases remained unmatched. This CDR3 region has 14 residues. The germline V gene encodes CDR1 SNHLY and CDR2 FYNNEI. Here the CDR3 reads CASTTRTSWYEQYF. The CDR3 DNA follows: TGTGCCAGCACCACAAGGACTAGCTGGTACGAGCAGTACTTC.